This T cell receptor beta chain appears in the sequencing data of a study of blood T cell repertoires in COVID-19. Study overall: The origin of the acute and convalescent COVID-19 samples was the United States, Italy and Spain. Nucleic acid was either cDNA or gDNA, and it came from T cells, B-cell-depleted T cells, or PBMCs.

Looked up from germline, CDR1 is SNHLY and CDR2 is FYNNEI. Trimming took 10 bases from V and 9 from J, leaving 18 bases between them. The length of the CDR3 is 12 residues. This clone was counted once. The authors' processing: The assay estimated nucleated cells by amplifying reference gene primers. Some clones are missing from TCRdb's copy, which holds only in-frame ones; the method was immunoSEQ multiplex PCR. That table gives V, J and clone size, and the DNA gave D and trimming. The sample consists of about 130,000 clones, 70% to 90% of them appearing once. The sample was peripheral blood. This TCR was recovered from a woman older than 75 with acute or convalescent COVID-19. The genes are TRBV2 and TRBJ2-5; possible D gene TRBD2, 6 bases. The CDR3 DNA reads TGTGCCAACGCTGAGGGGCCGGGGGCCCAGTACTTC. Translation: CANAEGPGAQYF.